What follows describes a single T cell receptor beta chain. The sample belongs to a study of blood T cell repertoires in COVID-19. Study as a whole: PBMCs, B-cell-depleted T cells, or T cells provided the cDNA or gDNA that made up the material.

V was cut by 1 base and J by 6 bases, with 11 bases left in between. Germline lookup yields CDR1 SEHNR and CDR2 FQNEAQ (reference sequence). The CDR3 sequence is 14 residues long. Using immunoSEQ multiplex PCR, the repertoire was profiled, and TCRdb retains in-frame clones only, with some absent. The sample holds under 150,000 clones; about 80% are singletons and the top ten take 7% to 9.5%. Sample: peripheral blood. The source is a man between 65 and 79 years old with active or convalescent COVID-19. The V call is TRBV7-9, the J call TRBJ2-3; D is uncertain. The CDR3 here is CASSLGGASDTQYF. CDR3 bases: TGTGCCAGCAGCTTAGGAGGAGCGTCGGATACGCAGTATTTT. Together with reference TRBV7-9 and TRBJ2-3, the CDR3 gives the full variable domain: DTGVSQNPRHKITKRGQNVTFRCDPISEHNRLYWYRQTLGQGPEFLTYFQNEAQLEKSRLLSDRFSAERPKGSFSTLEIQRTEQGDSAMYLCASSLGGASDTQYFGPGTRLTVL.